The T cell receptor (beta chain) under discussion was sequenced for a study of cytomegalovirus exposure and HLA in healthy donors. Looking at the study overall: Approximately 81% of a few hundred genotyped donors fell in the Caucasian-associated ancestry cluster. Findings and limits, study-wide: Most TCR beta V segments were productive about 87% or about 30% of the time in an earlier analysis.

Both 60 Vbeta primers and 13 Jbeta primers went into the PCR. Per the original methods: Later reanalysis found 70 million to 95 million unique TCR beta chains, approximately 11 million of them shared. Data came from immunoSEQ multiplex PCR; TCRdb stores just in-frame clones and leaves some out. V, J and clone size are those of that table, while D and trimming were read from the DNA. The table records roughly 82,000 clones, about 70% of them present only once. In its sample, this clone was seen a few times. Its antigen is not identified. Trimming pared 4 bases from V and 3 bases from J, leaving 10 bases between. The CDR3 sequence is 12 residues long. Germline CDR1 is GTSNPN and CDR2 is SVGIG (reference sequence).

The V and J genes are TRBV30 and TRBJ2-7, with a tentative D call TRBD1 (6 bases). The receptor was derived from a woman between 45 and 65 years old in good health and CMV-seropositive. The sequencing input was PBMCs. CDR3 DNA: TGTGCCTGGAAAGGGGGAGACTACGAGCAGTACTTC. Encoded protein: CAWKGGDYEQYF.